The source of this TCR beta chain is a study of monozygotic twins with inflammatory bowel disease. Germline V lookup: CDR1 LNHDA, CDR2 SQIVND (reference sequence). This CDR3 is 15 amino acids long. About this clonotype itself: No antigen is known for it.

Points from the study as a whole: IBD patients carried less diverse TCRbeta repertoires (inverse Simpson) than healthy co-twins. Telling apart the different T cell subtypes was not possible.

One entry per CDR3 protein, without DNA, is what TCRdb gives after re-calling the 5' RACE reads. The data include around 450,000 distinct CDR3 sequences; the top ten clones carry approximately 2.4%. The sequence derives from a human donor with ulcerative colitis or Crohn's disease, or a healthy co-twin of an affected twin (not recorded which). The chain has TRBV19 and TRBJ2-2. The material sequenced was blood. The CDR3 loop is CASSILGGITGELFF.